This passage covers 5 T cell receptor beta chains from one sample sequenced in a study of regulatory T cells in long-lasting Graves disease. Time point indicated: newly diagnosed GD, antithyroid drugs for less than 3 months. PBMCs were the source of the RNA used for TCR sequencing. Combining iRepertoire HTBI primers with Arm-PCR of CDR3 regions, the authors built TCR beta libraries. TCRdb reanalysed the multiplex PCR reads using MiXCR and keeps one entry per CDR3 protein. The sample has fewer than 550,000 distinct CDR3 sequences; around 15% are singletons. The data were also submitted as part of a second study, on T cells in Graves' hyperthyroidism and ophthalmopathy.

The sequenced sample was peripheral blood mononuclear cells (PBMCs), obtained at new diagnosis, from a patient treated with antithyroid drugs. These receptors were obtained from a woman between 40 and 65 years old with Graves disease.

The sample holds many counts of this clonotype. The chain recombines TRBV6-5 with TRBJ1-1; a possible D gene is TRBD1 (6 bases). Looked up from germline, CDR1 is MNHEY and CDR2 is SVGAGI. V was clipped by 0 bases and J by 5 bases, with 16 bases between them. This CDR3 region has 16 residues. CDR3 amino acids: CASSYSRAGVGTEAFF. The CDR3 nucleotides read TGTGCCAGCAGTTACTCCCGTGCAGGGGTCGGGACTGAAGCTTTCTTT.

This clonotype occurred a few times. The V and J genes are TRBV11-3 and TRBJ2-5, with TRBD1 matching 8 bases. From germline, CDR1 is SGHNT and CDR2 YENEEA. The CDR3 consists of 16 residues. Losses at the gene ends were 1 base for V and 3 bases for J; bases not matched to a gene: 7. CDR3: CASSLAGTGRKETQYF. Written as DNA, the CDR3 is TGTGCCAGCAGCTTAGCCGGGACAGGAAGAAAAGAGACCCAGTACTTC.

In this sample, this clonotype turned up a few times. CDR3 region: CASRDSGGAYTEAFF. CDR3 in DNA: TGTGCCAGCAGAGACTCAGGGGGCGCGTACACTGAAGCTTTCTTT. The chain has TRBV6-1 and TRBJ1-1; 8 nucleotides align to TRBD1. V lost 6 bases and J lost 3; bases outside the gene matches: 9. Per the germline V gene, CDR1 is MNHNS and CDR2 is SASEGT. This CDR3 region has 15 residues.

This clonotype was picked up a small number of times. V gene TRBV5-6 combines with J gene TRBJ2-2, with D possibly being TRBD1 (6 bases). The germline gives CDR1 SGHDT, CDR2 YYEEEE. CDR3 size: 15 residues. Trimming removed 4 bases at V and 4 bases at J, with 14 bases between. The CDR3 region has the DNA TGTGCCAGCAGCACGGTAGGGGGTGTCACCGGGGAGCTGTTTTTT. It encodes CASSTVGGVTGELFF.

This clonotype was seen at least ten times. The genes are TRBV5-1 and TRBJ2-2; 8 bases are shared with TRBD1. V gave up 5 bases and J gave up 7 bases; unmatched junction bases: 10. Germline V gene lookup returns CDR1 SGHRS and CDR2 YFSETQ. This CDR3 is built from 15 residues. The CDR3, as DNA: TGCGCCAGCAGAGTGGTGACAGGGGTCGTCGGGGAGCTGTTTTTT. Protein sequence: CASRVVTGVVGELFF.